This TCR beta chain was profiled in a study of cytomegalovirus exposure and HLA in healthy donors. Findings and limits, study-wide: In a later analysis, parvovirus B19, influenza, CMV and Epstein-Barr virus appeared linked to several top co-occurrence clusters.

The primer mix had 60 Vbeta and 13 Jbeta primers. Sequenced by immunoSEQ multiplex PCR; TCRdb stores in-frame clones only, minus some. The profile shows approximately 150,000 clones, 60% to 80% of them singletons. Per the germline V gene, CDR1 is SGHKS and CDR2 is YYEKEE (reference sequence). The CDR3 totals 18 residues. With V trimmed by 4 bases and J by 6 bases, 16 bases remained unmatched. As to this clone: Its cognate antigen is unknown.

The V call is TRBV5-5, the J call TRBJ2-2; 9 bases match TRBD1. Material for sequencing was PBMCs. This clonotype originated in a male donor in good health and CMV-seronegative. CDR3 residues: CASSVRGLGQGAAGELFF. The CDR3, as DNA: TGTGCCAGCAGCGTGAGAGGATTGGGACAGGGCGCCGCCGGGGAGCTGTTTTTT.